The clone carrying this TCR beta chain was picked up a small number of times. This record belongs to a study of blood T cell repertoires in COVID-19. Across the whole study: Samples of COVID-19 (acute and convalescent) were obtained from the United States, Italy and Spain.

Original handling: Amplified reference gene primers provided the basis for estimating nucleated cell counts. Some clones are missing from TCRdb's copy, which holds only in-frame ones; the method was immunoSEQ multiplex PCR. V, J and clone size were drawn from that table, and D and trimming were deduced from the DNA. The repertoire holds 90,000 to 100,000 clones, approximately 80% seen once, with about 4% in the top ten. Source material: peripheral blood. This clonotype was sampled from a man aged 55 to 70 with acute or convalescent COVID-19.

CDR3 DNA: TGTGCCAGCAGACGTAGGGGGCTAGACACCATATATTTT. Translating it yields CASRRRGLDTIYF. The chain recombines TRBV3-1 (or the pseudogene TRBV3-2) with TRBJ1-3; 7 bases match TRBD1. This CDR3 is built from 13 residues. J was trimmed by 8 bases and V by 6 bases; bases with no gene match: 7. Germline assignment: CDR1 LGHDT and CDR2 YNNKEL (reference sequence).